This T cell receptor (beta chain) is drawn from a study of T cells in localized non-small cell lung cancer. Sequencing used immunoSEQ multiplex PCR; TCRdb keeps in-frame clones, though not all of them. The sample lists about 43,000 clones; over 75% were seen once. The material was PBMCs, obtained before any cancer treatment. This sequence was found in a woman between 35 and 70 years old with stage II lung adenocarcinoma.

The CDR3 region has the DNA TGTGCCAGCAACAGGACCCCTAATGAAAAACTGTTTTTT. It is translated as CASNRTPNEKLFF. The chain uses TRBV2 and TRBJ1-4; D might be TRBD1 (5 bases). The germline V gene encodes CDR1 SNHLY and CDR2 FYNNEI. The CDR3 contains 13 residues. V lost 7 bases to trimming and J lost 3 bases, with 9 bases between them.